This T cell receptor (beta chain) was sequenced during a study of blood T cells in healthy people across ages. Collection of around 10 milliliters of peripheral blood was performed for each donor. For the second PCR, which ran for about 6 to 11 cycles, a sample-barcoded 5' primer and a J-beta primer mix were used. Each cDNA molecule was tagged by a template-switch adaptor with 12 random nucleotides. TCRdb reprocessed the 5' RACE reads with MiXCR, giving one entry per CDR3 protein. The sample yields about 780,000 distinct CDR3 sequences, about 45% seen once. As to this clonotype: No antigen is known for it.

Whole-study results and caveats: Possibly, changes in expanded clonotypes were confounded because donor CMV status was unknown.

CDR1 is SEHNR, CDR2 FQNEAQ, per germline (reference sequence). V gave up 8 bases and J gave up 6 bases, with 15 bases separating them. This CDR3 is 13 amino acids long. Input material: blood. The genes are TRBV7-9 and TRBJ2-3; the D gene is possibly TRBD2 (5 bases). The receptor's source is a man at least 80 years old in good health. CDR3 protein: CASHTTAADTQYF. The CDR3 nucleotides read TGTGCCAGCCATACCACAGCGGCGGATACGCAGTATTTT.